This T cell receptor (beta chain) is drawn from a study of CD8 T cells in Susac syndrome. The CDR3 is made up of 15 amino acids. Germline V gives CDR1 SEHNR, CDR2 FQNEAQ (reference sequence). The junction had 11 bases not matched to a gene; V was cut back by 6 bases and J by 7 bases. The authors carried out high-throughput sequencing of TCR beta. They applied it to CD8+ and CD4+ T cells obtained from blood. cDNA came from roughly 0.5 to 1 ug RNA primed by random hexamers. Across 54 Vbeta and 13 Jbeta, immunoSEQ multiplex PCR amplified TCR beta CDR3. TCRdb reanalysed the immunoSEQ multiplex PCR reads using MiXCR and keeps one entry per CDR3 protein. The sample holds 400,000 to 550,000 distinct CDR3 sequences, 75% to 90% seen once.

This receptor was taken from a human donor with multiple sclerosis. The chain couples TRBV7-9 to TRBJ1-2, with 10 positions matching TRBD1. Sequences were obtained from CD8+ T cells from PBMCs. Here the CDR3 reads CASSLPRDRGFGYTF. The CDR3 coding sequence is TGTGCCAGCAGTCTCCCCCGGGACAGGGGTTTTGGCTACACCTTC. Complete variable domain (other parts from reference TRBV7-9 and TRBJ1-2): DTGVSQNPRHKITKRGQNVTFRCDPISEHNRLYWYRQTLGQGPEFLTYFQNEAQLEKSRLLSDRFSAERPKGSFSTLEIQRTEQGDSAMYLCASSLPRDRGFGYTFGSGTRLTVV.